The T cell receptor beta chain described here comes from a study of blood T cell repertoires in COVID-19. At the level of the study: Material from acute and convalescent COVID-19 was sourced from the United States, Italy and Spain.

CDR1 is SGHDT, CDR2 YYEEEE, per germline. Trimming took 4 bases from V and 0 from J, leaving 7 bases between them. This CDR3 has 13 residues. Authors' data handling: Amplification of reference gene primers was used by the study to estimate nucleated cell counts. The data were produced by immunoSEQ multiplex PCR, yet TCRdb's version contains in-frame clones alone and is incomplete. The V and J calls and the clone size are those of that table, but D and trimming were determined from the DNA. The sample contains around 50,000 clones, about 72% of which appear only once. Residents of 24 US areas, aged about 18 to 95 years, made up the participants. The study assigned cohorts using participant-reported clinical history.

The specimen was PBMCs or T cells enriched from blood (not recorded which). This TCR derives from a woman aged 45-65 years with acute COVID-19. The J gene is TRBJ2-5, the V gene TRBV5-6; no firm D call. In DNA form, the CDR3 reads TGTGCCAGCAGCCACCGGGACCAAGAGACCCAGTACTTC. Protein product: CASSHRDQETQYF.